The 13 T cell receptor beta chains below come from one sample, sequenced in a study of blood T cell repertoires in COVID-19. Assay: immunoSEQ multiplex PCR; the TCRdb copy retains only in-frame clones and omits some. Altogether roughly 320,000 clones are present, under 90% being singletons, with the ten largest covering over 1.5%. The specimen was peripheral blood. The receptors derive from a woman in her 30s with COVID-19, enrolled during active disease.

The chain links TRBV5-1 to TRBJ2-1; the D gene is possibly TRBD1 (5 bases). Trimming took 5 bases from V and 3 from J, leaving 12 bases between them. CDR1 and CDR2 from the germline V gene are SGHRS and YFSETQ. The CDR3 is 14 amino acids. CDR3 nucleotides: TGCGCCAGCAGTTCCGACAGTGGCTACAATGAGCAGTTCTTC. Amino acids: CASSSDSGYNEQFF.

J is TRBJ2-3 and V is TRBV6-5; 11 positions match TRBD2. Germline-derived CDR1 and CDR2 are MNHEY and SVGAGI. After removal of 5 bases from V and 1 base from J, the junction contained 2 bases not matched to a gene. The CDR3 is 15 residues long. In DNA, the CDR3 is TGTGCCAGCAGTACTAGCGGGGGCCGCACAGATACGCAGTATTTT. Encoded protein: CASSTSGGRTDTQYF.

The chain couples TRBV7-9 to TRBJ1-1; TRBD1 might be the D (6 bases). V was cut by 3 bases and J by 1 base, with 9 bases left in between. The length of the CDR3 is 14 residues. Germline CDR1 is SEHNR and CDR2 is FQNEAQ (reference sequence). The CDR3, as DNA: TGTGCCAGCAGCTTGCCGGGACAGAACACTGAAGCTTTCTTT. Residues: CASSLPGQNTEAFF.

This clone was recorded only once. The gene calls are TRBV18 and TRBJ1-1; D gene unclear. The V gene's germline CDR1 is KGHSH and CDR2 LQKENI. The CDR3 is 16 residues long. Trimming shortened V by 6 bases and J by 1 base, and 18 bases separated the two germline ends. The CDR3 protein is CASSRDVDTRNTEAFF. The CDR3 bases are TGTGCCAGCTCCCGCGACGTGGATACTAGGAACACTGAAGCTTTCTTT.

V usage is TRBV7-2 and J usage is TRBJ2-5; perhaps TRBD1 as D (6 bases). V dropped 0 bases and J dropped 1 base, with 9 bases sitting between them. Per germline, CDR1 SGHTA and CDR2 FQGNSA. This CDR3 has 15 residues. The CDR3: CASSLAGAAQETQYF. For the CDR3, the DNA is TGTGCCAGCAGCTTAGCGGGGGCGGCCCAAGAGACCCAGTACTTC.

This chain joins TRBV7-9 and TRBJ2-1; 8 bases match TRBD2. The CDR3 length is 14 residues. Germline-derived CDR1 and CDR2 are SEHNR and FQNEAQ (reference sequence). V was clipped by 3 bases and J by 8 bases; unmatched bases: 6. In DNA form, the CDR3 reads TGTGCCAGCAGCTTTTCCGGGACTAGTGATGAGCAGTTCTTC. It translates to CASSFSGTSDEQFF.

The CDR3 DNA reads as TGTGCCAGGGAGTGGCTATGGCACTCTGGAAACACCATATATTTT. The encoded protein is CAREWLWHSGNTIYF. The V gene is TRBV21-1, the J gene TRBJ1-3. TRBV21-1 is annotated as a pseudogene. The CDR3 is made up of 15 amino acids.

The chain uses TRBV2 and TRBJ2-7; 8 positions agree with TRBD1. In germline, CDR1 is SNHLY, CDR2 FYNNEI. Unmatched junction bases numbered 8, after V lost 5 bases and J lost 2 bases. The CDR3 totals 15 residues. The CDR3 DNA reads as TGTGCCAGCAGTTGGACAGGGAGTATTGCCTACGAGCAGTACTTC. It translates to CASSWTGSIAYEQYF.

The chain joins TRBV11-2 to TRBJ1-2, with TRBD1 identical over 10 bases. CDR1 and CDR2 from the germline V gene are SGHAT and FQNNGV. CDR3 size: 15 residues. J lost 4 bases, V lost 5 bases, and 7 bases had no gene match. The CDR3 DNA sequence: TGTGCCAGCAGCCTAGGGACAGGGGAGGTCTATGGCTACACCTTC. Amino acids: CASSLGTGEVYGYTF.

The chain employs TRBV24-1 and TRBJ2-1; maybe TRBD2 (7 bases). The CDR3 contains 16 residues. The germline CDR1 and CDR2 sequences are KGHDR and SFDVKD. Trimming cost V 7 bases and J 8 bases, with 23 bases left between them. CDR3 DNA sequence: TGTGCCACCAGAAGGGGGGGATGGGGAGACAAGGATGAGCAGTTCTTC. Its protein is CATRRGGWGDKDEQFF.

V gene TRBV12-5 combines with J gene TRBJ2-1; 8 nucleotides match TRBD1. Germline V gene sequence: CDR1 LGHNT, CDR2 FRNRAP. The CDR3 covers 14 residues. V was clipped by 6 bases and J by 8 bases; unmatched bases: 9. CDR3 loop: CASGIRTGSDEQFF. The CDR3 DNA is TGTGCTAGTGGAATCCGGACAGGGTCTGATGAGCAGTTCTTC.

The V and J genes are TRBV19 and TRBJ2-5; 10 bases match TRBD1. This CDR3 has 15 amino acids. Per the germline V gene, CDR1 is LNHDA and CDR2 is SQIVND (reference sequence). J was trimmed by 4 bases and V by 6 bases; bases with no gene match: 8. CDR3 nucleotides: TGTGCCAGTAGCCGGGACAGGGGATTACGAGAGACCCAGTACTTC. It specifies CASSRDRGLRETQYF.

The CDR3 spells CASSSVTRSEETQYF. In DNA, the CDR3 is TGTGCCAGCAGCTCGGTAACGAGGTCAGAAGAGACCCAGTACTTC. The chain recombines TRBV11-2 with TRBJ2-5; D gene unclear. The V end was cut by 4 bases, the J end by 3 bases, with 15 bases between. Germline V gene sequence: CDR1 SGHAT, CDR2 FQNNGV. This CDR3 has 15 amino acids.